The next 10 T cell receptor beta chains were all read from a single sample in a study of immune evolution from preneoplasia to lung adenocarcinoma. Sequencing used immunoSEQ multiplex PCR; TCRdb keeps in-frame clones, though not all of them. The sample contains 27,000 or so clones, about 74% of which appear only once. Material for sequencing was FFPE invasive lung adenocarcinoma tissue. The receptors here all came from a person aged 55 to 69 with invasive lung adenocarcinoma. Some clones in this sample may be carry-over from other donors' samples.

The rearrangement links TRBV28 to TRBJ2-3, with no clear D. Trimming cost V 7 bases and J 0 bases, with 11 bases left between them. This CDR3 is built from 14 residues. Germline V gene lookup returns CDR1 MDHEN and CDR2 SYDVKM. Here the CDR3 reads CASKGVRSTDTQYF. In DNA form, the CDR3 reads TGTGCCAGCAAGGGCGTCAGAAGCACAGATACGCAGTATTTT.

This clone was observed a few times. This chain uses TRBV18 with TRBJ2-7, with D unclear. The length of the CDR3 is 13 residues. Between the trimmed V and J ends, which lost 0 bases and 3 bases, there was a span of 6 bases. The germline gives CDR1 KGHSH, CDR2 LQKENI. CDR3 DNA sequence: TGTGCCAGCTCACCACCCTTCGGCTACGAGCAGTACTTC. This sequence encodes CASSPPFGYEQYF. The variable domain in full, with the rest retrieved from reference TRBV18 and TRBJ2-7, is NAGVMQNPRHLVRRRGQEARLRCSPMKGHSHVYWYRQLPEEGLKFMVYLQKENIIDESGMPKERFSAEFPKEGPSILRIQQVVRGDSAAYFCASSPPFGYEQYFGPGTRLTVT.

V is TRBV5-6 and J is TRBJ2-4, with TRBD2 matching 13 bases. The CDR3 is made up of 19 amino acids. V shed 0 bases and J 1 base; nucleotides not matched to a gene: 7. In germline, CDR1 is SGHDT, CDR2 YYEEEE. The CDR3 region is CASSLGGLAGVGAKNIQYF. CDR3 nucleotide sequence: TGTGCCAGCAGCTTGGGTGGACTAGCGGGAGTAGGGGCCAAAAACATTCAGTACTTC. Variable domain in full (rest from reference TRBV5-6 and TRBJ2-4): DAGVTQSPTHLIKTRGQQVTLRCSPKSGHDTVSWYQQALGQGPQFIFQYYEEEERQRGNFPDRFSGHQFPNYSSELNVNALLLGDSALYLCASSLGGLAGVGAKNIQYFGAGTRLSVL.

The chain uses TRBV5-5 and TRBJ2-6; a possible D gene is TRBD2 (5 bases). Trimming stripped 4 bases from V and 3 bases from J, with 11 bases between. This CDR3 region has 15 residues. Looked up from germline, CDR1 is SGHKS and CDR2 is YYEKEE (reference sequence). The CDR3 is CASSPRRDGANVLTF. DNA of the CDR3: TGTGCCAGCAGCCCACGACGGGATGGGGCCAACGTCCTGACTTTC.

The genes are TRBV29-1 and TRBJ2-1, with D uncertain. This CDR3 contains 12 residues. CDR1 is SQVTM and CDR2 is ANQGSEA in the germline V gene. The V end was cut by 0 bases, the J end by 7 bases, with 7 bases between. The CDR3 region has the DNA TGCAGCGTTGAAGATATAGCTAATGAGCAGTTCTTC. It specifies CSVEDIANEQFF.

V usage is TRBV7-2 and J usage is TRBJ1-5; 10 positions agree with TRBD1. Germline assignment: CDR1 SGHTA and CDR2 FQGNSA. Trimming at V came to 3 bases and at J to 0 bases, leaving 5 bases not matched to a gene. There are 17 residues in the CDR3. CDR3 in amino acids: CASSLTGGQTSNQPQHF. The DNA of the CDR3 is TGTGCCAGCAGCTTGACAGGGGGCCAAACTAGCAATCAGCCCCAGCATTTT.

With regard to this clone: The germline gene is not matched at one end of the junction; a read error may be the cause. This chain joins TRBV11-3 and TRBJ2-1; no clear D. Germline assignment: CDR1 SGHNT and CDR2 YENEEA. This CDR3 is 11 amino acids long. The CDR3 sequence is CASSSFNEQFF. For the CDR3, the DNA is TGTGCCAGCAGCTCCTTCAATGAGCAGTTCTTC.

The rearrangement uses TRBV5-4 and TRBJ1-2; possible D gene TRBD1, 6 bases. Trimming removed 6 bases at V and 7 bases at J, with 22 bases between. From germline, CDR1 is SGHNT and CDR2 YYREEE (reference sequence). This CDR3 is built from 15 residues. CDR3 nucleotides: TGTGCCAGCAACCCTGGGGGGGCGGCTGTCTTTGGCTACACCTTC. Amino acids: CASNPGGAAVFGYTF. Full variable domain (missing parts from reference TRBV5-4 and TRBJ1-2): ETGVTQSPTHLIKTRGQQVTLRCSSQSGHNTVSWYQQALGQGPQFIFQYYREEENGRGNFPPRFSGLQFPNYSSELNVNALELDDSALYLCASNPGGAAVFGYTFGSGTRLTVV.

In this sample, this clone turned up once. The rearrangement links TRBV7-2 to TRBJ2-1; TRBD2 matches 10 bases. Trimming took 5 bases from V and 4 from J; bases not matched to a gene: 5. The V gene's germline CDR1 is SGHTA and CDR2 FQGNSA. The CDR3 sequence is 15 residues long. DNA for the CDR3: TGTGCCAGCAGCCTAAAAGCGGGAGGGTACAATGAGCAGTTCTTC. Translated: CASSLKAGGYNEQFF.

The rearrangement links TRBV5-4 to TRBJ2-7, with 7 bases fitting TRBD1. Trimming at V came to 4 bases and at J to 7 bases, leaving 8 bases not matched to a gene. The CDR3 is made up of 13 amino acids. Germline V CDR1 and CDR2: SGHNT, YYREEE (reference sequence). The CDR3 sequence is CASSPRDRGEQYF. The CDR3 coding sequence is TGTGCCAGCAGCCCCCGGGACAGAGGGGAGCAGTACTTC.